This T cell receptor beta chain stems from a study of human T cells and chemical hapten exposure. Overall study context: Sensitization involved placing 2% DPC onto an approximately 2 cm by approximately 2 cm region of upper inner arm skin.

This sample's time point: pre-sensitization, week 0. This sample's treatment: therapeutic diphenylcyclopropenone sensitization with weekly scalp DPC. Non-pregnant alopecia patients aged 18 to 70, suitable for DPC therapy. Overall study results and limits: Alopecia affecting every donor means their immune response may not match healthy people's. No alteration of TCRs above 1 in 1000 frequency was seen with DPC sensitization.

In this sample, this clonotype turned up many times. The antigen is not known. TCRdb reanalysed the RACE reads using MiXCR and keeps one entry per CDR3 protein. The repertoire holds more than 80,000 distinct CDR3 sequences, with 10% to 11% as singletons. The clonotype originates from a woman aged 60-75 years with alopecia areata. Some clones in this sample may be carry-over from other donors' samples. The starting material was whole blood, obtained in connection with sensitization to the hapten diphenylcyclopropenone (DPC).

The CDR3 DNA follows: TGTGCCAGCACCCTATTAGGGCTCGGACAGAGCCAAGAGACCCAGTACTTC. Translation gives CASTLLGLGQSQETQYF. The gene calls are TRBV11-2 and TRBJ2-5, with a weak D call TRBD1 (6 bases). Per the germline V gene, CDR1 is SGHAT and CDR2 is FQNNGV. CDR3 length equals 17 residues. V was cut by 7 bases and J by 1 base, with 22 bases left in between.